The 5 T cell receptor beta chains below come from one sample, sequenced in a study of blood T cell repertoires in COVID-19. Sequencing was performed with immunoSEQ multiplex PCR; in TCRdb, only in-frame clones are kept and a portion is missing. The data contain a few hundred thousand clones, around 84% of them singletons. The sequencing sample was made of PBMCs or T cells enriched from blood (not recorded which). These receptors were taken from a woman between 40 and 55 years old with acute COVID-19.

V is TRBV7-3 and J is TRBJ2-5, with a weak D call TRBD1 (6 bases). CDR1 is SGHTA, CDR2 FQGTGA, per germline. V was pared by 2 bases and J by 2 bases, with 9 bases between. The CDR3 extends over 14 amino acids. CDR3 bases: TGTGCCAGCAGCTTAGACAGGATGCAAGAGACCCAGTACTTC. It encodes CASSLDRMQETQYF.

The gene calls are TRBV12-3 or TRBV12-4 and TRBJ1-2; D is unclear. The CDR3 is made up of 12 amino acids. V was shortened by 5 bases and J by 8 bases, with 12 bases between the two germline ends. The CDR3 DNA reads TGTGCCAGCAGTCGATTGACGGGAGGCTACACCTTC. Translation: CASSRLTGGYTF.

The CDR3: CASSLGIAGRVDEQFF. The DNA of the CDR3 is TGTGCCAGCAGCTTAGGAATAGCGGGGCGAGTCGATGAGCAGTTCTTC. This chain joins TRBV7-8 and TRBJ2-1; 8 bases are a match to TRBD2. J gave up 8 bases and V 1 base, and 10 bases lay outside the gene matches. Per the germline V gene, CDR1 is SGHVS and CDR2 is FQNEAQ. The CDR3 runs to 16 residues.

This rearrangement joins TRBV18 to TRBJ2-3; D is uncertain. Looked up from germline, CDR1 is KGHSH and CDR2 is LQKENI. CDR3 length equals 13 residues. Trimming removed 5 bases from V and 5 bases from J, with 11 bases in between. CDR3 region: CASSSRLQDTQYF. The CDR3, as DNA: TGTGCCAGCTCATCCCGACTTCAAGATACGCAGTATTTT. Full variable domain (rest looked up from reference TRBV18 and TRBJ2-3): NAGVMQNPRHLVRRRGQEARLRCSPMKGHSHVYWYRQLPEEGLKFMVYLQKENIIDESGMPKERFSAEFPKEGPSILRIQQVVRGDSAAYFCASSSRLQDTQYFGPGTRLTVL.

The gene calls are TRBV6-4 and TRBJ2-1, with 10 bases lining up with TRBD1. The germline CDR1 and CDR2 sequences are MRHNA and SNTAGT. There are 15 residues in the CDR3. V trimming: 6 bases; J trimming: 3 bases; junction bases outside the gene matches: 5. The CDR3 reads CASSPGTGDYNEQFF. The CDR3 bases are TGTGCCAGCAGCCCAGGGACAGGGGACTACAATGAGCAGTTCTTC.